One and the same sample provided the 6 T cell receptor beta chains below, sequenced in a study of shared clonotypes between healthy human individuals. Here immunoSEQ multiplex PCR was the method, and the copy in TCRdb shows in-frame clones only, minus some. This table has some 660,000 clones, 73% appearing once. The sample consisted of memory CD4+ T cells sorted from blood. Subset: CD45RA-negative fraction. These receptors were obtained from a woman aged 25-40 years in good health.

J is TRBJ2-5 and V is TRBV5-1, with TRBD2 matching over 9 bases. Germline trimming cut 1 base from V and 4 bases from J; bases unmatched to any gene: 8. The germline gives CDR1 SGHRS, CDR2 YFSETQ. The CDR3 totals 16 residues. This chain's CDR3 is CASSLTRAGGGETQYF. CDR3 coding DNA: TGCGCCAGCAGCTTGACCCGAGCGGGAGGAGGAGAGACCCAGTACTTC.

V gene TRBV2 combines with J gene TRBJ2-7, with a possible D match to TRBD1 (6 bases). V dropped 7 bases and J dropped 6 bases, with 16 bases sitting between them. Germline V CDR1 and CDR2: SNHLY, FYNNEI. The CDR3 is 13 residues long. The chain's CDR3 is CASIATGYGEQYF. CDR3 sequence (DNA): TGTGCCAGCATTGCTACAGGGTATGGCGAGCAGTACTTC.

The count of this clone is one. Here the CDR3 DNA reads TGTGCCAGCTCTCGGGGGGGCAGCAGCACTGAAGCTTTCTTT. Its translation is CASSRGGSSTEAFF. This chain links TRBV27 with TRBJ1-1; perhaps TRBD1 as D (6 bases). Germline CDR1 MNHEY, CDR2 SMNVEV (reference sequence). V shed 8 bases and J shed 4 bases, with 17 bases lying between them. The CDR3 runs 14 residues.

The rearrangement joins TRBV6-4 to TRBJ2-1; D possibly corresponds to TRBD1 (5 bases). The CDR3 runs 15 residues. Germline-derived CDR1 and CDR2 are MRHNA and SNTAGT. Trimming left V 0 bases short and J 1 base short, with 7 bases between. Here the CDR3 reads CASSDSQGSYNEQFF. The DNA for the CDR3 is TGTGCCAGCAGTGACTCTCAGGGTTCCTACAATGAGCAGTTCTTC.

The V call is TRBV7-3, the J call TRBJ2-3, with TRBD2 identical over 7 bases. CDR1 SGHTA and CDR2 FQGTGA come from the germline V gene. The CDR3 consists of 15 residues. V lost 2 bases to trimming and J lost 2 bases; unmatched junction nucleotides: 4. The CDR3 bases are TGTGCCAGCAGCTTAGCTAGCGGTACCACAGATACGCAGTATTTT. The encoded protein is CASSLASGTTDTQYF. The whole variable domain, remainder taken from reference TRBV7-3 and TRBJ2-3, is GAGVSQTPSNKVTEKGKYVELRCDPISGHTALYWYRQSLGQGPEFLIYFQGTGAADDSGLPNDRFFAVRPEGSVSTLKIQRTERGDSAVYLCASSLASGTTDTQYFGPGTRLTVL.

CDR3 loop: CASRQTPASAEAFF. In nucleotides, the CDR3 is TGCGCCAGCAGGCAGACTCCGGCAAGCGCTGAAGCTTTCTTT. The rearrangement joins TRBV5-1 to TRBJ1-1; D is ambiguous. In germline, CDR1 is SGHRS, CDR2 YFSETQ. With 5 bases removed from V and 6 bases from J, the gap between germline ends came to 17 bases. The CDR3 is 14 residues long.